Below, 18 T cell receptor beta chains from the same sample are listed, as sequenced in a study of T cell responses to AZD1222 COVID-19 vaccine. Assay used: immunoSEQ multiplex PCR; TCRdb lists only in-frame clones, some missing. The table includes 83,000 or so clones, under 95% detected once. The sample consisted of peripheral blood, taken 28 days after the second AZD1222 dose. These receptor sequences come from an adult who received the AZD1222 COVID-19 vaccine.

This clone was seen once. This rearrangement joins TRBV12-5 to TRBJ2-1, with 7 bases fitting TRBD1. The CDR3 totals 16 residues. Trimming took 3 bases from V and 3 from J; bases not matched to a gene: 8. Per germline, CDR1 LGHNT and CDR2 FRNRAP. CDR3 residues: CASGLGVRGIYNEQFF. Here the CDR3 DNA reads TGTGCTAGTGGTTTAGGCGTCAGGGGGATCTACAATGAGCAGTTCTTC.

This clone was counted only a few times. This chain uses TRBV20-1 with TRBJ1-4; no firm D call. This CDR3 is built from 12 residues. Between the trimmed V and J ends, which lost 3 bases and 5 bases, there was a span of 7 bases. Germline lookup yields CDR1 DFQATT and CDR2 SNEGSKA (reference sequence). CDR3 amino acids: CSASSVNEKLFF. CDR3 coding DNA: TGCAGTGCTAGTTCGGTAAATGAAAAACTGTTTTTT.

This chain uses TRBV5-4 with TRBJ1-5; D perhaps matches TRBD1 (6 bases). CDR1 is SGHNT and CDR2 is YYREEE in the germline V gene (reference sequence). V was pared by 5 bases and J by 1 base, with 16 bases between. The CDR3 length is 16 residues. This chain's CDR3 is CASSPDPGASNQPQHF. The CDR3 DNA reads as TGTGCCAGCAGTCCGGATCCGGGGGCAAGCAATCAGCCCCAGCATTTT.

This chain uses TRBV5-1 with TRBJ2-7, with 8 nucleotides matching TRBD2. After removal of 3 bases from V and 0 bases from J, the junction contained 5 bases not matched to a gene. CDR1 and CDR2 (germline): SGHRS, YFSETQ. CDR3 length: 15 amino acids. The CDR3 region is CASSSVAGSSYEQYF. Written as DNA, the CDR3 is TGCGCCAGCAGCTCTGTAGCGGGAAGCTCCTACGAGCAGTACTTC.

The chain is built from TRBV30 and TRBJ1-1; the D is unclear. There are 11 residues in the CDR3. Per germline, CDR1 GTSNPN and CDR2 SVGIG (reference sequence). Trimming cost V 1 base and J 8 bases, with 8 bases left between them. The CDR3 sequence is CAWSERGEAFF. CDR3 DNA: TGTGCCTGGAGTGAGCGGGGAGAAGCTTTCTTT.

This sequence joins TRBV27 and TRBJ2-7; 12 bases are a match to TRBD1. The CDR3 is made up of 16 amino acids. V was pared by 6 bases and J by 6 bases, with 12 bases of the junction left unmatched. Germline assignment: CDR1 MNHEY and CDR2 SMNVEV (reference sequence). CDR3 sequence (DNA): TGTGCCAGCAGCGTCGTCCTGGGACAGGGGGCGCCCGAGCAGTACTTC. Protein product: CASSVVLGQGAPEQYF.

This clone was counted once. The rearrangement uses TRBV5-1 and TRBJ2-7; 12 nucleotides line up with TRBD2. J lost 0 bases, V lost 5 bases, and 3 bases had no gene match. The germline V gene encodes CDR1 SGHRS and CDR2 YFSETQ. The length of the CDR3 is 15 residues. The CDR3 DNA reads as TGCGCCAGCAGGCAACTAGCGGGAGGCTCCTACGAGCAGTACTTC. This translates into CASRQLAGGSYEQYF.

The chain recombines TRBV28 with TRBJ1-2, with D unresolved. The CDR3 consists of 12 residues. Trimming cost V 8 bases and J 2 bases, with 9 bases left between them. Germline values: CDR1 MDHEN, CDR2 SYDVKM. In DNA form, the CDR3 reads TGTGCCAGCGTTTCGGGGAACTATGGCTACACCTTC. As protein: CASVSGNYGYTF.

The chain joins TRBV11-2 to TRBJ2-7; D is perhaps TRBD1 or TRBD2 (6 bases each). Germline CDR1 reads SGHAT; CDR2 reads FQNNGV. Trimming left V 6 bases short and J 3 bases short, with 24 bases between. This CDR3 spans 17 amino acids. Here the CDR3 reads CASSRGVAAVQNYEQYF. The CDR3 coding sequence is TGTGCCAGCAGTAGGGGGGTAGCGGCGGTCCAAAACTACGAGCAGTACTTC.

This chain connects TRBV12-1 to TRBJ2-3; the D call in the table, TRBD2, was not verified against the DNA. TRBV12-1 is a listed pseudogene. The CDR3 is 17 residues long. The CDR3 region is CASSFRLFSGRADTQYF. The CDR3 DNA is TGTGCCAGCAGCTTTCGTCTGTTTAGCGGGAGGGCAGATACGCAGTATTTT.

The chain combines TRBV7-6 with TRBJ2-7; 8 bases are shared with TRBD1. V shed 0 bases, J shed 7 bases, and the junction held 11 bases outside the gene matches. The CDR3 consists of 16 residues. Germline lookup yields CDR1 SGHVS and CDR2 FNYEAQ. CDR3 in DNA: TGTGCCAGCAGCTTAGCGGGGGCGCAACAGGGGGTGGAGCAGTACTTC. This gives the protein CASSLAGAQQGVEQYF.

The V gene is TRBV10-3, the J gene TRBJ2-6; weak D call: TRBD1 (5 bases). This CDR3 contains 17 residues. Germline values: CDR1 ENHRY, CDR2 SYGVKD. V lost 7 bases and J 0 bases, leaving 16 bases between the germline ends. CDR3 DNA: TGTGCCATCACCCCGACAGAAACAAGCTCTGGGGCCAACGTCCTGACTTTC. This translates into CAITPTETSSGANVLTF.

V usage is TRBV28 and J usage is TRBJ2-3; no definite D call. CDR3 length: 12 amino acids. The germline CDR1 and CDR2 sequences are MDHEN and SYDVKM. Between the trimmed V and J ends, which lost 5 bases and 2 bases, there was a span of 5 bases. CDR3 sequence: CASSPPTDTQYF. The CDR3 DNA follows: TGTGCCAGCAGTCCCCCCACAGATACGCAGTATTTT. Full variable domain (rest looked up from reference TRBV28 and TRBJ2-3): DVKVTQSSRYLVKRTGEKVFLECVQDMDHENMFWYRQDPGLGLRLIYFSYDVKMKEKGDIPEGYSVSREKKERFSLILESASTNQTSMYLCASSPPTDTQYFGPGTRLTVL.

CDR3 sequence reads: CASSIGTGGSYEQYF. The CDR3 DNA is TGTGCCAGTAGTATAGGGACAGGGGGCTCCTACGAGCAGTACTTC. The genes are TRBV19 and TRBJ2-7; the match to TRBD1 covers 10 bases. Germline CDR1 is LNHDA and CDR2 is SQIVND (reference sequence). The CDR3 totals 15 residues. The V gene end was trimmed by 1 base and the J gene end by 0 bases; junction bases not matched to a gene: 0.

The rearrangement joins TRBV7-2 to TRBJ2-3; 10 positions agree with TRBD2. Germline assignment: CDR1 SGHTA and CDR2 FQGNSA. CDR3 size: 16 residues. The junction had 6 bases not matched to a gene; V was cut back by 1 base and J by 5 bases. The CDR3 DNA follows: TGTGCCAGCAGCTTAGGGGCTAGCGGGAGAGGAGATACGCAGTATTTT. This codes for CASSLGASGRGDTQYF.

The rearrangement joins TRBV2 to TRBJ1-4; 9 positions match TRBD1. Germline V lookup: CDR1 SNHLY, CDR2 FYNNEI. The CDR3 sequence is 14 residues long. V was pared by 10 bases and J by 3 bases, with 6 bases of the junction left unmatched. CDR3 region: CATQGASSNEKLFF. As DNA, the CDR3 is TGTGCCACACAGGGGGCGTCCTCTAATGAAAAACTGTTTTTT.

The chain has TRBV11-3 and TRBJ2-7; tentative D call: TRBD1 (6 bases). The CDR3 has 14 amino acids. The germline gives CDR1 SGHNT, CDR2 YENEEA. Deletions cut 4 bases from V and 6 bases from J, with 16 bases between. In DNA form, the CDR3 reads TGTGCCAGCAGCTCCAGCCCACAGGGTTTCGAGCAGTACTTC. Its protein is CASSSSPQGFEQYF.

The CDR3 loop is CASSDREVNYGYTF. Here the CDR3 DNA reads TGTGCCAGCAGCGACAGGGAAGTTAACTATGGCTACACCTTC. The chain joins TRBV6-6 to TRBJ1-2; 7 bases line up with TRBD1. Germline V gives CDR1 MNHNY, CDR2 SVGAGI (reference sequence). This CDR3 contains 14 residues. V trimming: 6 bases; J trimming: 1 base; junction bases outside the gene matches: 5.